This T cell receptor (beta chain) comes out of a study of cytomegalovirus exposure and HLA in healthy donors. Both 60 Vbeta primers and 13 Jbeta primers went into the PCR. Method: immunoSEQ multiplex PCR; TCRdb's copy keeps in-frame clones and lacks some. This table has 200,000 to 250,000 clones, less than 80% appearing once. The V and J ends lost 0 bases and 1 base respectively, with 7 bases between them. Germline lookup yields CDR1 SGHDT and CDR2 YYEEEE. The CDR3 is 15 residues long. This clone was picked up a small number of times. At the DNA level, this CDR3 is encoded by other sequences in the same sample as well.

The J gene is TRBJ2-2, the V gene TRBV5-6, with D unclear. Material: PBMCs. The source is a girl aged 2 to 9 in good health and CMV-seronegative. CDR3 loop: CASSLVQLNTGELFF. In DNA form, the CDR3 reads TGTGCCAGCAGCTTGGTACAGCTGAACACCGGGGAGCTGTTTTTT. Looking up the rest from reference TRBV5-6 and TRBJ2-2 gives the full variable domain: DAGVTQSPTHLIKTRGQQVTLRCSPKSGHDTVSWYQQALGQGPQFIFQYYEEEERQRGNFPDRFSGHQFPNYSSELNVNALLLGDSALYLCASSLVQLNTGELFFGEGSRLTVL.